This entry describes one T cell receptor (beta chain). The ends lost 4 bases at V and 4 bases at J; junction bases unmatched: 15. Germline V gives CDR1 LGHNA, CDR2 YNFKEQ. This CDR3 spans 18 amino acids. Under the authors' procedure: Amplification from reference gene primers served as the basis for estimated nucleated cell counts. TCRdb keeps only in-frame clones here, not all; method: immunoSEQ multiplex PCR. That table supplies the V and J calls and clone size; D and trimming were determined from the DNA. The sample contains around 150,000 clones, 84% of which appear only once. This entry belongs to a study of blood T cell repertoires in COVID-19. On the study more broadly: Sites across the United States, Italy and Spain contributed samples from acute and convalescent COVID-19. T cells, B-cell-depleted T cells, or PBMCs provided the cDNA or gDNA that served as material.

Sequencing was done on a sample of peripheral blood. This sequence was found in a man between 65 and 85 years old with acute or convalescent COVID-19. V and J are TRBV4-2 and TRBJ2-3; 9 bases line up with TRBD2. The CDR3 region is CASSRQTVSGGSPDTQYF. The CDR3 DNA reads as TGTGCCAGCAGCCGACAAACCGTCAGCGGGGGGTCACCAGATACGCAGTATTTT.